This entry lists 17 T cell receptor beta chains sequenced from one sample in a study of blood T cell repertoires in COVID-19. Sequencing used immunoSEQ multiplex PCR; TCRdb keeps in-frame clones, though not all of them. The sample includes some 180,000 clones, around 80% of them seen just once. The sequenced sample was peripheral blood. The receptors here all came from a woman older than 75 with active or convalescent COVID-19.

The genes are TRBV11-2 and TRBJ2-2, with D perhaps TRBD1 (5 bases). V gave up 3 bases and J gave up 1 base, with 6 bases separating them. The CDR3 has 14 residues. Germline V gene sequence: CDR1 SGHAT, CDR2 FQNNGV. CDR3 coding DNA: TGTGCCAGCAGCTTGGGGCAGAACACCGGGGAGCTGTTTTTT. The encoded protein is CASSLGQNTGELFF.

This chain connects TRBV19 to TRBJ2-1, with 9 bases lining up with TRBD2. With 9 bases clipped from V and 9 bases from J, the junction kept 9 bases outside the gene matches. The CDR3 has 13 residues. Germline CDR1 is LNHDA and CDR2 is SQIVND (reference sequence). In nucleotides, the CDR3 is TGTGCCAGCGGAGCGGGGGGCGTCTTTGAGCAGTTCTTC. As protein: CASGAGGVFEQFF.

The V and J genes are TRBV4-2 and TRBJ1-5; TRBD1 agrees at 8 bases. Germline CDR1 LGHNA, CDR2 YNFKEQ. Germline trimming cut 4 bases from V and 2 bases from J; bases unmatched to any gene: 4. The CDR3 sequence is 15 residues long. CDR3 region: CASSPDRGGNQPQHF. CDR3 nucleotides: TGTGCCAGCAGCCCCGACAGGGGCGGCAATCAGCCCCAGCATTTT.

The chain employs TRBV2 and TRBJ1-2; TRBD1 might be the D (5 bases). The CDR3 extends over 12 amino acids. V was cut by 8 bases and J by 4 bases, with 11 bases left in between. Germline V gene lookup returns CDR1 SNHLY and CDR2 FYNNEI. CDR3 in amino acids: CASAVTVYGYTF. Written as DNA, the CDR3 is TGTGCCAGCGCGGTGACAGTCTATGGCTACACCTTC.

The V gene is TRBV19, the J gene TRBJ2-1, with D possibly matching TRBD1 (5 bases). The V gene's germline CDR1 is LNHDA and CDR2 SQIVND (reference sequence). Trimming took 5 bases from V and 5 from J, leaving 16 bases between them. This CDR3 contains 15 residues. CDR3 DNA sequence: TGTGCCAGTAGTCGTTCTGGGGCCGGTCACAATGAGCAGTTCTTC. Protein sequence: CASSRSGAGHNEQFF. Full variable domain (rest looked up from reference TRBV19 and TRBJ2-1): DGGITQSPKYLFRKEGQNVTLSCEQNLNHDAMYWYRQDPGQGLRLIYYSQIVNDFQKGDIAEGYSVSREKKESFPLTVTSAQKNPTAFYLCASSRSGAGHNEQFFGPGTRLTVL.

This chain joins TRBV11-2 and TRBJ2-2; weak D call: TRBD2 (5 bases). The germline V and J ends were trimmed by 0 bases and 7 bases, with 6 bases remaining between them. The germline V gene has CDR1 SGHAT and CDR2 FQNNGV. The CDR3 spans 13 residues. This chain's CDR3 is CASSLDRDGELFF. CDR3 bases: TGTGCCAGCAGCTTAGACCGGGACGGGGAGCTGTTTTTT.

This chain joins TRBV19 and TRBJ1-2; 7 nucleotides line up with TRBD1. J was trimmed by 8 bases and V by 6 bases; bases with no gene match: 9. Germline loops: CDR1 LNHDA, CDR2 SQIVND (reference sequence). The CDR3 length is 13 residues. The DNA of the CDR3 is TGTGCCAGTAGCCTGACAGGGAGTAAGGGCTACACCTTC. As protein: CASSLTGSKGYTF.

This clone was counted a single time. The chain employs TRBV30 and TRBJ1-6, with 7 bases matching TRBD1. This CDR3 is 13 amino acids long. The junction had 2 bases not matched to a gene; V was cut back by 2 bases and J by 7 bases. Germline CDR1 reads GTSNPN; CDR2 reads SVGIG (reference sequence). The chain's CDR3 is CAWSIQGNSPLHF. Here the CDR3 DNA reads TGTGCCTGGAGTATACAGGGGAATTCACCCCTCCACTTT.

The rearrangement links TRBV20-1 to TRBJ1-1, with TRBD1 matching over 8 bases. There are 11 residues in the CDR3. The germline V gene has CDR1 DFQATT and CDR2 SNEGSKA (reference sequence). The CDR3 loop is CRTGENTEAFF. Here the CDR3 DNA reads TGCAGGACAGGGGAGAACACTGAAGCTTTCTTT.

The chain has TRBV27 and TRBJ1-2, with D perhaps matching TRBD1 (6 bases). The CDR3 consists of 15 residues. The germline V gene has CDR1 MNHEY and CDR2 SMNVEV (reference sequence). Trimming took off 5 bases at V and 1 base at J, with 14 bases between the two ends. CDR3 nucleotides: TGTGCCAGCAGTCCACAGGGTTCCGGTAACTATGGCTACACCTTC. As protein: CASSPQGSGNYGYTF.

The rearrangement uses TRBV18 and TRBJ2-7; 10 positions match TRBD1. Germline CDR1 and CDR2: KGHSH and LQKENI. J lost 5 bases, V lost 5 bases, and 6 bases had no gene match. The CDR3 runs 14 residues. The DNA for the CDR3 is TGTGCCAGCTCAGCAAGGGACAGGGGACACGAGCAGTACTTC. Protein product: CASSARDRGHEQYF.

This clone was counted only a few times. The chain combines TRBV6-5 with TRBJ1-1; D not resolved. V dropped 4 bases and J dropped 1 base, with 16 bases sitting between them. The length of the CDR3 is 16 residues. Germline CDR1 is MNHEY and CDR2 is SVGAGI. The CDR3 DNA is TGTGCCAGCAGTTCCTACCTGAGACACACGAACACTGAAGCTTTCTTT. Protein product: CASSSYLRHTNTEAFF.

The V and J genes are TRBV18 and TRBJ1-1; D remains unclear. The CDR3 covers 15 residues. Trimming took 2 bases from V and 1 from J, leaving 11 bases between them. Germline V CDR1 and CDR2: KGHSH, LQKENI. The CDR3: CASSPWADENTEAFF. CDR3 sequence (DNA): TGTGCCAGCTCACCATGGGCCGACGAGAACACTGAAGCTTTCTTT.

V gene TRBV3-1 (or the pseudogene TRBV3-2) combines with J gene TRBJ2-6; 14 positions match TRBD2. Trimming took 3 bases from V and 2 from J; bases not matched to a gene: 3. Germline-derived CDR1 and CDR2 are LGHDT and YNNKEL (reference sequence). This CDR3 is 18 amino acids long. Here the CDR3 DNA reads TGTGCCAGCAGCCAGGGGACTAGCGGGGGTGCTGGGGCCAACGTCCTGACTTTC. Translated: CASSQGTSGGAGANVLTF.

The rearrangement links TRBV7-8 to TRBJ1-1; TRBD1 matches at 7 bases. The CDR3 loop spans 16 amino acids. Germline V gene lookup returns CDR1 SGHVS and CDR2 FQNEAQ. Trimming took 5 bases from V and 6 from J; bases not matched to a gene: 15. CDR3 sequence (DNA): TGTGCCAGCAGCCTCCGAAAGGGGACAGTGGGACCTGAAGCTTTCTTT. Protein: CASSLRKGTVGPEAFF.

V is TRBV7-6 and J is TRBJ1-6; 8 bases map to TRBD1. The germline V gene encodes CDR1 SGHVS and CDR2 FNYEAQ. V shed 3 bases and J 6 bases; nucleotides not matched to a gene: 7. The CDR3 extends over 16 amino acids. The chain's CDR3 is CASSLRTGQLNSPLHF. The CDR3 nucleotides are TGTGCCAGCAGCTTGCGGACAGGGCAGCTTAATTCACCCCTCCACTTT.

The rearrangement uses TRBV28 and TRBJ2-2; a possible D gene is TRBD2 (6 bases). Germline V gene sequence: CDR1 MDHEN, CDR2 SYDVKM. Trimming removed 5 bases at V and 8 bases at J, with 15 bases between. The CDR3 contains 14 residues. In DNA, the CDR3 is TGTGCCAGCAGTCCAAGCCCCCGGGGGGGGGAGCTGTTTTTT. It encodes CASSPSPRGGELFF.